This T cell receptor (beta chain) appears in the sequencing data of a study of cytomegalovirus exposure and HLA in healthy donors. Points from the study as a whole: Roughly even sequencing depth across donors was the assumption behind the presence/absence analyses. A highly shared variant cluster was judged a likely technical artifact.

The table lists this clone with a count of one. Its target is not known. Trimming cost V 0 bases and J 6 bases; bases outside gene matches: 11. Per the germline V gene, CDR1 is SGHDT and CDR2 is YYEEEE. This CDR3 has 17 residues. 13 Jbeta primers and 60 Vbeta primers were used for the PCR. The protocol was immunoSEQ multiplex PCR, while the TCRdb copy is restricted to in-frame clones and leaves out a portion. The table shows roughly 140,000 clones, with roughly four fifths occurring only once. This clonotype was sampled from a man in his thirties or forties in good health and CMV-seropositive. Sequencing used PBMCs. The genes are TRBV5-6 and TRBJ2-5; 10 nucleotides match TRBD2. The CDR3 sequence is CASSLGLAGAPLQTQYF. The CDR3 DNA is TGTGCCAGCAGCTTGGGGCTAGCGGGAGCCCCCTTACAGACCCAGTACTTC.